Below are 21 T cell receptor beta chains sequenced from a single sample in a study of blood T cell repertoires in COVID-19. Repertoires were generated with immunoSEQ multiplex PCR, while TCRdb's copy carries only in-frame clones and drops some. This sample has 85,000 or so clones, with over 90% found just once. The specimen sequenced was peripheral blood. The receptors come from a human donor with active COVID-19. The donor label of this sample is uncertain.

DNA of the CDR3: TGTGCCAGCAGTTTACTAGCGGGAGTAGGGGAGACCCAGTACTTC. This codes for CASSLLAGVGETQYF. The chain carries TRBV27 and TRBJ2-5; 10 bases match TRBD2. Germline loops: CDR1 MNHEY, CDR2 SMNVEV (reference sequence). The CDR3 is 15 residues long. The V and J ends lost 2 bases and 5 bases, in that order; junction bases with no gene match: 5.

This chain connects TRBV3-1 (or the pseudogene TRBV3-2) to TRBJ1-5, with TRBD1 as a possible D gene (5 bases). V lost 3 bases and J 1 base, leaving 19 bases between the germline ends. CDR1 and CDR2 from the germline V gene are LGHDT and YNNKEL (reference sequence). The length of the CDR3 is 18 residues. CDR3: CASSQTPRGKGSNQPQHF. As DNA, the CDR3 is TGTGCCAGCAGCCAGACGCCGCGGGGGAAGGGAAGCAATCAGCCCCAGCATTTT.

The sample holds one count of this clone. In nucleotides, the CDR3 is TGTGCCAGCAGTGTTAAGGGGCACACTGAAGCTTTCTTT. Translated: CASSVKGHTEAFF. V and J are TRBV25-1 and TRBJ1-1, with a possible D match to TRBD1 (5 bases). Germline CDR1 MGHDK, CDR2 SYGVNS. The CDR3 has 13 residues. The V end was cut by 4 bases, the J end by 3 bases, with 9 bases between.

This clone was picked up a small number of times. The chain has TRBV6-1 and TRBJ1-5; D is perhaps TRBD1 (6 bases). Trimming left V 0 bases short and J 10 bases short, with 16 bases between. The CDR3 has 15 residues. CDR1 MNHNS and CDR2 SASEGT come from the germline V gene. CDR3 DNA: TGTGCCAGCAGTGAAGCTACGGACAGCCCCTCTCCCCAGCATTTT. It encodes CASSEATDSPSPQHF.

This clone has a single count. The chain is built from TRBV9 and TRBJ2-4; the D gene is possibly TRBD2 (5 bases). CDR3 size: 14 residues. Per the germline V gene, CDR1 is SGDLS and CDR2 is YYNGEE. Trimming removed 0 bases at V and 5 bases at J, with 9 bases between. The CDR3 sequence is CASSVGGIENIQYF. CDR3 in DNA: TGTGCCAGCAGCGTAGGAGGGATTGAAAACATTCAGTACTTC.

V is TRBV19 and J is TRBJ2-7; tentatively, D is TRBD2 (5 bases). Germline V gives CDR1 LNHDA, CDR2 SQIVND (reference sequence). The CDR3 is 13 amino acids. Trimming stripped 4 bases from V and 2 bases from J, with 9 bases between. The CDR3 DNA follows: TGTGCCAGTAGTAAGGGAGAGGCCTACGAGCAGTACTTC. It codes for CASSKGEAYEQYF.

The V gene is TRBV18, the J gene TRBJ2-7, with D possibly TRBD1 on 6 matching bases. V gave up 2 bases and J gave up 3 bases, with 14 bases separating them. The CDR3 spans 15 residues. CDR1 and CDR2 from the germline V gene are KGHSH and LQKENI. The CDR3 nucleotides read TGTGCCAGCTCACCAGAAAATAAGGACAGCTACGAGCAGTACTTC. This sequence encodes CASSPENKDSYEQYF.

The chain combines TRBV6-5 with TRBJ2-7; TRBD2 is a possible D gene (5 bases). CDR1 is MNHEY, CDR2 SVGAGI, per germline. The CDR3 is made up of 13 amino acids. V was shortened by 6 bases and J by 2 bases, with 11 bases between the two germline ends. CDR3 sequence reads: CASSRGGTYEQYF. In DNA form, the CDR3 reads TGTGCCAGCAGCCGGGGTGGGACCTACGAGCAGTACTTC.

This clone was recorded once. The chain carries TRBV4-1 and TRBJ1-1, with D unclear. CDR1 MGHRA and CDR2 YSYEKL come from the germline V gene. This CDR3 has 15 amino acids. V was shortened by 1 base and J by 2 bases, with 11 bases between the two germline ends. CDR3 residues: CASSQAAQLNTEAFF. CDR3 bases: TGCGCCAGCAGCCAAGCGGCACAGCTCAACACTGAAGCTTTCTTT.

The chain couples TRBV25-1 to TRBJ1-1; 8 bases align to TRBD1. V gave up 7 bases and J gave up 0 bases; unmatched junction bases: 7. Germline V gene data show CDR1 as MGHDK and CDR2 as SYGVNS. CDR3 length: 15 amino acids. The CDR3 loop is CASTDGQGLNTEAFF. CDR3 bases: TGTGCCAGCACCGACGGACAGGGACTGAACACTGAAGCTTTCTTT.

This chain uses TRBV3-1 (or the pseudogene TRBV3-2) with TRBJ2-5; the D gene is possibly TRBD2 (7 bases). V was trimmed by 0 bases and J by 4 bases, leaving 15 bases between them. This CDR3 comprises 16 residues. Looked up from germline, CDR1 is LGHDT and CDR2 is YNNKEL (reference sequence). In nucleotides, the CDR3 is TGTGCCAGCAGCCAAGATCGAAGGGGGGGCCGAGAGACCCAGTACTTC. Translating gives CASSQDRRGGRETQYF.

The gene calls are TRBV5-8 and TRBJ1-5, with a weak D call TRBD1 (6 bases). The CDR3 covers 13 residues. Trimming shortened V by 4 bases and J by 6 bases, and 11 bases separated the two germline ends. Per the germline V gene, CDR1 is SGHTS and CDR2 is YDEGEE. The CDR3 nucleotides read TGTGCCAGCAGCACGGGGGGGGCTCAGCCCCAGCATTTT. Encoded protein: CASSTGGAQPQHF.

The gene calls are TRBV7-8 and TRBJ2-1; D may be TRBD1 (5 bases). Trimming shortened V by 1 base and J by 6 bases, and 22 bases separated the two germline ends. Germline V CDR1 and CDR2: SGHVS, FQNEAQ. CDR3 length: 18 residues. The CDR3 nucleotides read TGTGCCAGCAGCTTAGGGTCTACCCTAAACAGGCCAGTCAATGAGCAGTTCTTC. Translation: CASSLGSTLNRPVNEQFF. The variable domain in full, completed from reference TRBV7-8 and TRBJ2-1, reads GAGVSQSPRYKVAKRGQDVALRCDPISGHVSLFWYQQALGQGPEFLTYFQNEAQLDKSGLPSDRFFAERPEGSVSTLKIQRTQQEDSAVYLCASSLGSTLNRPVNEQFFGPGTRLTVL.

The CDR3 bases are TGTGCCAGCAGTAAGACAACCCTGTTTCCTGGGACCCAGTACTTC. As protein: CASSKTTLFPGTQYF. The gene calls are TRBV28 and TRBJ2-5, with D unresolved. V lost 5 bases and J 7 bases, leaving 20 bases between the germline ends. From germline, CDR1 is MDHEN and CDR2 SYDVKM. The length of the CDR3 is 15 residues.

The DNA of the CDR3 is TGTGCCAGCAGCCAAGATTCGCCGGGATACAATGAGCAGTTCTTC. It yields the protein CASSQDSPGYNEQFF. The V call is TRBV14, the J call TRBJ2-1, with D possibly being TRBD2 (5 bases). The CDR3 length is 15 residues. Germline V gene sequence: CDR1 SGHDN, CDR2 FVKESK. V dropped 0 bases and J dropped 4 bases, with 10 bases sitting between them.

V gene TRBV3-1 (or the pseudogene TRBV3-2) combines with J gene TRBJ1-3; TRBD1 agrees at 8 bases. V lost 3 bases, J lost 4 bases, and 5 bases stayed unmatched. There are 15 residues in the CDR3. The germline gives CDR1 LGHDT, CDR2 YNNKEL (reference sequence). The CDR3 protein is CASSQQGASGNTIYF. In DNA, the CDR3 is TGTGCCAGCAGCCAGCAGGGGGCGTCAGGAAACACCATATATTTT.

V gene TRBV27 combines with J gene TRBJ1-2, with 7 bases aligning to TRBD1. The CDR3 is 14 residues long. Germline V lookup: CDR1 MNHEY, CDR2 SMNVEV (reference sequence). After removal of 6 bases from V and 4 bases from J, the junction contained 8 bases not matched to a gene. CDR3 coding DNA: TGTGCCAGCAGGCACCGCGGGACAGTCTATGGCTACACCTTC. It specifies CASRHRGTVYGYTF.

The chain recombines TRBV5-1 with TRBJ2-5; 12 bases fit TRBD2. V trimming: 5 bases; J trimming: 5 bases; junction bases outside the gene matches: 7. Germline V gene lookup returns CDR1 SGHRS and CDR2 YFSETQ. The CDR3 contains 15 residues. The CDR3 DNA reads TGCGCCAGCAGTTCGAGACTAGCGGGAGTTGAGACCCAGTACTTC. This translates into CASSSRLAGVETQYF.

This chain connects TRBV19 to TRBJ1-5; maybe TRBD1 (5 bases). V lost 6 bases and J lost 5, with 11 bases in between. The CDR3 has 13 residues. The V gene's germline CDR1 is LNHDA and CDR2 SQIVND (reference sequence). The CDR3 DNA sequence: TGTGCCAGTAGCCGGGGGGACCATCAGCCCCAGCATTTT. Protein product: CASSRGDHQPQHF. The whole variable domain, filled in from reference TRBV19 and TRBJ1-5, reads DGGITQSPKYLFRKEGQNVTLSCEQNLNHDAMYWYRQDPGQGLRLIYYSQIVNDFQKGDIAEGYSVSREKKESFPLTVTSAQKNPTAFYLCASSRGDHQPQHFGDGTRLSIL.

This clone was detected a few times. The chain combines TRBV6-7 with TRBJ1-2; TRBD1 is a possible D gene (5 bases). TRBV6-7 falls under the ORF class, with uncertain function. V was clipped by 2 bases and J by 6 bases, with 22 bases between them. This CDR3 is built from 17 residues. CDR3 loop: CASSYAFKEGLIHGYTF. The CDR3 DNA reads TGTGCCAGCAGTTACGCTTTCAAGGAGGGGTTGATCCATGGCTACACCTTC.

V is TRBV6-6 and J is TRBJ2-1, with unresolved D. CDR3 length: 14 amino acids. The germline gives CDR1 MNHNY, CDR2 SVGAGI (reference sequence). The V end lost 3 bases, the J end lost 0 bases, and 6 bases lay between the germline ends. The CDR3 region is CASSYDISYNEQFF. CDR3 coding DNA: TGTGCCAGCAGTTATGACATCTCCTACAATGAGCAGTTCTTC.